This T cell receptor beta chain appears in the sequencing data of a study of T cells in Graves' hyperthyroidism and ophthalmopathy. The study, taken as a whole, reports: Ophthalmopathy was model-predicted a median roughly six months pre-onset. A 13 V-J signature model discriminated ophthalmopathy versus stable hyperthyroidism.

V lost 7 bases and J 1 base, leaving 7 bases between the germline ends. The germline V gene has CDR1 LGHNT and CDR2 FRNRAP. The CDR3 contains 12 residues. TCR beta CDR3 region amplification was performed from RNA transcripts. When the TCR CDR3 underwent first-round RT-PCR, the HTBI primer set was used. TCRdb used MiXCR to reprocess the multiplex PCR reads, holding one entry per CDR3 protein. Of 350,000 to 450,000 distinct CDR3 sequences listed, about 15% are singletons. This clonotype was seen many times. The antigen is undetermined. The sequenced sample was blood. The TCR originated in a woman in her 30s with Graves' hyperthyroidism that later progressed to Graves' ophthalmopathy. V usage is TRBV12-5 and J usage is TRBJ1-1; tentatively, D is TRBD1 (5 bases). As DNA, the CDR3 is TGTGCTAGTGCCGGGGGGAACACTGAAGCTTTCTTT. Protein: CASAGGNTEAFF.